This record looks at one T cell receptor beta chain sequence and its context. These data originate in a study of blood T cell repertoires in COVID-19. Study-level background: PBMCs, B-cell-depleted T cells, or T cells were the source of the cDNA or gDNA that made up the material.

Followed longitudinally, the Seattle patients had been enrolled during active infection. Generated by immunoSEQ multiplex PCR, the TCRdb table keeps only in-frame clones and is missing some. Found here are around 150,000 clones, roughly 80% of them singletons; the top ten hold more than 6%. The sequenced sample consisted of peripheral blood. The receptor's source is a woman aged 40 to 55 with COVID-19, enrolled during active disease.

In DNA, the CDR3 is TGTGCCACCACCCCGAGAGGTATGAACACTGAAGCTTTCTTT. It specifies CATTPRGMNTEAFF. J is TRBJ1-1 and V is TRBV15; D not certain. The CDR3 has 14 residues. Looked up from germline, CDR1 is LNHNV and CDR2 is YYDKDF (reference sequence). Trimming cost V 7 bases and J 0 bases, with 12 bases left between them.